The T cell receptor (beta chain) described here comes from a study of regulatory T cells in long-lasting Graves disease. In building TCR beta libraries, iRepertoire HTBI primers were used together with Arm-PCR of CDR3 regions. Authors' data handling: Identification of gene segments yielded some 61 TRBV and 14 TRBJ across samples. TCRdb ran MiXCR on the multiplex PCR reads and lists one entry per CDR3 protein. The V and J calls reflect TCRdb's pipeline rather than the authors' work. The data hold about 470,000 distinct CDR3 sequences, with 16% observed a single time. As for time point: newly diagnosed GD, antithyroid drugs for less than 3 months. PBMCs provided the RNA from which the TCR library was made. This clonotype was found many times. V gave up 3 bases and J gave up 0 bases, with 10 bases separating them. In germline, CDR1 is SGHRS, CDR2 YFSETQ. The CDR3 is made up of 14 amino acids. This same sample was also part of a study on T cells in Graves' hyperthyroidism and ophthalmopathy. Per that study: Clinical symptoms, serum thyroxine, TRAb, thyroid ultrasound and orbital computed tomography established diagnosis. The study used the HTBI primer set for a first-round RT-PCR of the TCR CDR3. The model identified upcoming ophthalmopathy a median approximately six months ahead of onset.

This clonotype was obtained from a man in his forties with Graves disease. This chain links TRBV5-1 with TRBJ2-7; no clear D. The sample was peripheral blood mononuclear cells (PBMCs), taken at new diagnosis, from a patient treated with antithyroid drugs. CDR3 DNA sequence: TGCGCCAGCAGCTCCAACTCCGGCTCCTACGAGCAGTACTTC. This encodes CASSSNSGSYEQYF.